Below are 5 T cell receptor beta chains sequenced from a single sample in a study of T cells after yellow fever vaccination. TCRdb analysed the 5' RACE reads with MiXCR anew, one entry per CDR3 protein. The table has about 150,000 distinct CDR3 sequences, about 6.9% seen once; the top ten hold approximately 0.59%. The sample here was CD4+ T cells sorted from PBMCs, taken 10 days after the yellow fever booster vaccination. These receptors were collected from a man aged 30 to 39 who received the YFV17D yellow fever vaccine.

Comments on this clonotype: At one end, the junction sequence differs from germline, possibly due to a read error. The chain couples TRBV7-7 to TRBJ2-5; the D gene could be TRBD1 or TRBD2 (5 bases each). Germline CDR1 is SSHAT and CDR2 is FNYEAQ (reference sequence). The CDR3 is made up of 13 amino acids. CDR3 bases: TGTGCTAGCAGCGAGGGGACCCAAGAGACCCAGTACTTC. This codes for CASSEGTQETQYF.

Comments on this clonotype: This may be a read error, as it is one base from a much larger clone. The rearrangement uses TRBV20-1 and TRBJ2-1, with TRBD2 as a possible D gene (6 bases). Germline assignment: CDR1 DFQATT and CDR2 SNEGSKA (reference sequence). Trimming shortened V by 6 bases and J by 2 bases, and 14 bases separated the two germline ends. This CDR3 is built from 14 residues. The chain's CDR3 is CSATGLKAYNEQFF. For the CDR3, the DNA is TGCAGTGCAACGGGACTCAAAGCCTACAATGAGCAGTTCTTC.

This clonotype showed up many times. This chain joins TRBV14 and TRBJ1-1, with 10 nucleotides matching TRBD1. The CDR3 length is 17 residues. The germline CDR1 and CDR2 sequences are SGHDN and FVKESK. V was pared by 2 bases and J by 3 bases, with 9 bases of the junction left unmatched. The CDR3 DNA follows: TGTGCCAGCAGCCAAAGGAGGGTGGACAGGGGGTACACTGAAGCTTTCTTT. Translating gives CASSQRRVDRGYTEAFF.

This clonotype has a count of ten or more. The rearrangement uses TRBV20-1 and TRBJ2-1, with no clear D. Per germline, CDR1 DFQATT and CDR2 SNEGSKA (reference sequence). The CDR3 totals 12 residues. Trimming left V 0 bases short and J 9 bases short, with 9 bases between. The CDR3 nucleotides read TGCAGTGCTAGAGACTGGTCGGGTGAGCAGTTCTTC. Translating gives CSARDWSGEQFF.

This clonotype has more than one count but fewer than ten. V is TRBV5-6 and J is TRBJ2-1; D is uncertain. Germline values: CDR1 SGHDT, CDR2 YYEEEE. V gave up 4 bases and J gave up 8 bases, with 10 bases separating them. The CDR3 totals 12 residues. CDR3 DNA sequence: TGTGCCAGCAGCCCCGGGCGGTATGAGCAGTTCTTC. Protein sequence: CASSPGRYEQFF.